One and the same sample provided the 11 T cell receptor beta chains below, sequenced in a study of post-analysis software for immune sequencing data. Overall study findings and caveats: Patients showed TRBV5-6, TRBV5-1 and TRBV20-1 among several TRBV segments more frequent than in controls.

Their cognate antigens are unknown. The library was made from cDNA and included unique molecular identifiers. TCRdb recomputed calls from the PCR reads with MiXCR, one row per CDR3 protein. In the table there are 740,000 or so distinct CDR3 sequences, approximately 50% of which are singletons. The sequenced sample consisted of blood. These receptors all stem from a girl aged 5 to 17 with multiple sclerosis.

This clonotype has a handful of counts. The chain links TRBV6-1 to TRBJ2-7; no reliable D call. The CDR3 consists of 14 residues. The V end lost 0 bases, the J end lost 4 bases, and 10 bases lay between the germline ends. Per the germline V gene, CDR1 is MNHNS and CDR2 is SASEGT. The CDR3 DNA reads TGTGCCAGCAGTGAAGCGGCCCTGGGTTACGAGCAGTACTTC. Translated: CASSEAALGYEQYF.

The rearrangement links TRBV5-1 to TRBJ2-7; maybe TRBD2 (6 bases). Trimming pared 0 bases from V and 2 bases from J, leaving 15 bases between. The germline gives CDR1 SGHRS, CDR2 YFSETQ. The CDR3 covers 16 residues. The CDR3 DNA follows: TGCGCCAGCAGCTTGGAGGTGGGGAGGACTGCCTACGAGCAGTACTTC. It is translated as CASSLEVGRTAYEQYF.

This clonotype has more than one count but fewer than ten. The V and J genes are TRBV29-1 and TRBJ1-2; D unresolved. Germline V lookup: CDR1 SQVTM, CDR2 ANQGSEA. The CDR3 covers 13 residues. V shed 1 base and J shed 8 bases, with 14 bases lying between them. The CDR3 loop is CSVEGALAGGYTF. The CDR3 DNA is TGCAGCGTTGAAGGAGCGCTCGCGGGGGGCTACACCTTC.

The chain couples TRBV29-1 to TRBJ2-7, with D maybe TRBD2 (5 bases). Germline CDR1 reads SQVTM; CDR2 reads ANQGSEA. Trimming took 8 bases from V and 1 from J, leaving 18 bases between them. The CDR3 has 14 amino acids. The CDR3 loop is CSTSTGRASYEQYF. The CDR3 DNA is TGCAGCACCTCCACGGGAAGGGCGTCCTACGAGCAGTACTTC.

The chain recombines TRBV7-8 with TRBJ2-7; either TRBD1 or TRBD2 may fit D (7 bases each). Germline V CDR1 and CDR2: SGHVS, FQNEAQ. With 4 bases removed from V and 0 bases from J, the gap between germline ends came to 13 bases. This CDR3 is 15 amino acids long. CDR3: CASSSAGGASYEQYF. CDR3 sequence (DNA): TGTGCCAGCAGCTCCGCAGGGGGGGCCTCCTACGAGCAGTACTTC.

The chain combines TRBV6-5 with TRBJ2-5, with D unresolved. Gene TRBJ2-7 matches the end of the DNA better, so the J call may be wrong. The CDR3 extends over 14 amino acids. CDR1 and CDR2 from the germline V gene are MNHEY and SVGAGI. The CDR3 loop reads CASSYSGYWGEQYF. CDR3 in DNA: TGTGCCAGCAGTTACTCCGGGTACTGGGGCGAGCAGTACTTC.

This clonotype was counted once. The chain has TRBV20-1 and TRBJ1-2; 12 bases line up with TRBD1. J gave up 8 bases and V 6 bases, and 19 bases lay outside the gene matches. Germline V gene data show CDR1 as DFQATT and CDR2 as SNEGSKA (reference sequence). The CDR3 extends over 17 amino acids. In DNA, the CDR3 is TGCAGTGCAAGGCTCGGGACAGGGGGCGCGGAACCCGGCGGCTACACCTTC. Amino acids: CSARLGTGGAEPGGYTF.

The V gene is TRBV7-2, the J gene TRBJ2-3; D may be TRBD1 (6 bases). Trimming cost V 5 bases and J 0 bases, with 18 bases left between them. The V gene's germline CDR1 is SGHTA and CDR2 FQGNSA. The CDR3 length is 17 residues. The CDR3 loop reads CASSPRDNYFSTDTQYF. DNA for the CDR3: TGTGCCAGCAGCCCACGGGACAACTATTTTAGCACAGATACGCAGTATTTT. The complete variable domain, with remaining parts taken from reference TRBV7-2 and TRBJ2-3, reads GAGVSQSPSNKVTEKGKDVELRCDPISGHTALYWYRQSLGQGLEFLIYFQGNSAPDKSGLPSDRFSAERTGGSVSTLTIQRTQQEDSAVYLCASSPRDNYFSTDTQYFGPGTRLTVL.

This clonotype was found a few times. The chain has TRBV20-1 and TRBJ2-4; 10 nucleotides agree with TRBD2. Germline CDR1 and CDR2: DFQATT and SNEGSKA (reference sequence). V trimming: 3 bases; J trimming: 0 bases; junction bases outside the gene matches: 11. The CDR3 extends over 18 amino acids. The CDR3 DNA is TGCAGTGCTAGCGGGCCAGCGGGAGGGGGGAAAGCCAAAAACATTCAGTACTTC. This translates into CSASGPAGGGKAKNIQYF.

The CDR3 protein is CASSTLGLAGVAEQYF. The DNA for the CDR3 is TGTGCCAGCAGTACGCTCGGACTAGCGGGGGTAGCCGAGCAGTACTTC. The chain uses TRBV12-3 or TRBV12-4 and TRBJ2-7; 13 nucleotides line up with TRBD2. The CDR3 has 16 residues. J was trimmed by 6 bases and V by 5 bases; bases with no gene match: 10.

This clonotype was detected a few times. The chain combines TRBV5-8 with TRBJ2-5, with 9 bases identical to TRBD1. The V gene end was trimmed by 5 bases and the J gene end by 5 bases; junction bases not matched to a gene: 16. Germline CDR1 and CDR2: SGHTS and YDEGEE. The CDR3 has 17 residues. As DNA, the CDR3 is TGTGCCAGCAGTTATGGACAGGGGAATTTTTATGGGGAGACCCAGTACTTC. Translation: CASSYGQGNFYGETQYF.